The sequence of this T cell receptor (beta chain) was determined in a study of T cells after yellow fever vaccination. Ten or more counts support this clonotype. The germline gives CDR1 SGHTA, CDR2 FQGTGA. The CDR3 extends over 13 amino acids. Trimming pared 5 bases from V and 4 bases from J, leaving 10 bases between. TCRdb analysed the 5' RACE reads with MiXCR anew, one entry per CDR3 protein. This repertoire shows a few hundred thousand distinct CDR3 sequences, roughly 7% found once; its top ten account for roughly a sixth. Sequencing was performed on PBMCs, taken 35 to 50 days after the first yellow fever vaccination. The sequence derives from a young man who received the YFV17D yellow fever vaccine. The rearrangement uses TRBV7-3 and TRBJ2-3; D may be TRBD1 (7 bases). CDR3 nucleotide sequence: TGTGCCAGCAGCCGCAGGGGGGCAGATACGCAGTATTTT. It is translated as CASSRRGADTQYF.